This T cell receptor beta chain was obtained from a study of shared clonotypes between healthy human individuals. Regarding this clone: Its antigen is not known. In the same sample, other DNA sequences code for this CDR3.

The table came from immunoSEQ multiplex PCR; TCRdb's copy has only in-frame clones and leaves some out. Here the sample spans roughly 2.2 million clones, more than 80% being singletons. Per germline, CDR1 LGHNA and CDR2 YSLEER. The CDR3 has 15 residues. V lost 0 bases, J lost 1 base, and 7 bases lay in between. CD4+ cells were split into CD45RA+ naive and CD45RA-negative memory subsets. Study-wide points: Some naive CD4 clonotypes, around 5%, turned up in common across four donors. Non-shared clonotypes displayed generation probabilities falling below those of clonotypes present in all four donors.

The chain couples TRBV4-3 to TRBJ1-3; D not resolved. The sequence derives from a man between 18 and 35 years old in good health. Some clones in this sample may be carry-over from other donors' samples. Sequenced: naive CD4+ T cells from PBMCs. Subset in this sample: CD45RA+ positively selected. In DNA, the CDR3 is TGCGCCAGCAGCCAAGACCGACTTTCTGGAAACACCATATATTTT. It yields the protein CASSQDRLSGNTIYF.